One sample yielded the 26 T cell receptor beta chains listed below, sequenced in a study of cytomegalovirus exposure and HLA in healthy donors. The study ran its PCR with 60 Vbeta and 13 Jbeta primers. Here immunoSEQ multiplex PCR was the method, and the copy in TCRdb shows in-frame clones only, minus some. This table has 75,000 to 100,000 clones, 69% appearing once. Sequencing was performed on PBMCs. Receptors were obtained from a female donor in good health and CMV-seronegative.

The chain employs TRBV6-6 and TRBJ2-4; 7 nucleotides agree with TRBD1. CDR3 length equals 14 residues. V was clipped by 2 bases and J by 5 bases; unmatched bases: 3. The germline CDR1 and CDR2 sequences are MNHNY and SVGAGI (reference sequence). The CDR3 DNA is TGTGCCAGCAGTTACAGGGGGCATGAAAACATTCAGTACTTC. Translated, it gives CASSYRGHENIQYF.

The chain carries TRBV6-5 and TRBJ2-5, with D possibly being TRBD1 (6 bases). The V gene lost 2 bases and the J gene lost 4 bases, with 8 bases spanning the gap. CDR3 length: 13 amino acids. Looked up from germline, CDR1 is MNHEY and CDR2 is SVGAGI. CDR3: CASSYGTLETQYF. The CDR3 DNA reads TGTGCCAGCAGTTACGGGACACTAGAGACCCAGTACTTC.

The CDR3 sequence: CASSPTGIGQPQHF. CDR3 bases: TGTGCCAGCAGCCCTACAGGGATTGGTCAGCCCCAGCATTTT. The chain employs TRBV28 and TRBJ1-5; TRBD1 is a possible D gene (6 bases). Germline V lookup: CDR1 MDHEN, CDR2 SYDVKM. V dropped 6 bases and J dropped 6 bases, with 15 bases sitting between them. The CDR3 sequence is 14 residues long.

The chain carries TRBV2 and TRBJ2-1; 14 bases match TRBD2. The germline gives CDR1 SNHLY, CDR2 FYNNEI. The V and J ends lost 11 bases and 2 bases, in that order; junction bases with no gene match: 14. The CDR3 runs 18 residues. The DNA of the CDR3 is TGTGCCGGTACTTTGGGACTAGCGGGAGACCCAGCCTACAATGAGCAGTTCTTC. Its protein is CAGTLGLAGDPAYNEQFF.

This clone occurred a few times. In DNA, the CDR3 is TGTGCCAGCAGTACAGGAGCTAGCGTGGAGACCCAGTACTTC. Translated: CASSTGASVETQYF. This chain joins TRBV9 and TRBJ2-5, with D possibly matching TRBD2 (6 bases). Germline V gene data show CDR1 as SGDLS and CDR2 as YYNGEE. Trimming pared 5 bases from V and 5 bases from J, leaving 16 bases between. The CDR3 sequence is 14 residues long.

In DNA form, the CDR3 reads TGTGCCAGCAGCTTTTACAGGGGGCACACTGAAGCTTTCTTT. It yields the protein CASSFYRGHTEAFF. The chain is built from TRBV7-8 and TRBJ1-1; 9 bases are shared with TRBD1. Germline V gene sequence: CDR1 SGHVS, CDR2 FQNEAQ. The CDR3 has 14 residues. J lost 3 bases, V lost 3 bases, and 2 bases had no gene match.

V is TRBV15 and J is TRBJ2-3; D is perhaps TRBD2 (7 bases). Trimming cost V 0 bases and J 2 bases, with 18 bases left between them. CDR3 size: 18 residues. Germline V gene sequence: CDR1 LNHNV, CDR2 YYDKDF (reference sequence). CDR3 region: CATSRDLWGGANTDTQYF. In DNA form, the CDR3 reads TGTGCCACCAGCAGAGATCTGTGGGGGGGGGCGAACACAGATACGCAGTATTTT. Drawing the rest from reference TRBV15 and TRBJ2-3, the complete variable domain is DAMVIQNPRYQVTQFGKPVTLSCSQTLNHNVMYWYQQKSSQAPKLLFHYYDKDFNNEADTPDNFQSRRPNTSFCFLDIRSPGLGDTAMYLCATSRDLWGGANTDTQYFGPGTRLTVL.

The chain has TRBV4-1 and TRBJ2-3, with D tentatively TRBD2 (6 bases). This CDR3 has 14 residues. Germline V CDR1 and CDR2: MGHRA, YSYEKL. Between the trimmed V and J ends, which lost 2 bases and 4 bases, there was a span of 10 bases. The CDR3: CASSQFPGADTQYF. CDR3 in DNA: TGCGCCAGCAGCCAATTCCCGGGGGCAGATACGCAGTATTTT.

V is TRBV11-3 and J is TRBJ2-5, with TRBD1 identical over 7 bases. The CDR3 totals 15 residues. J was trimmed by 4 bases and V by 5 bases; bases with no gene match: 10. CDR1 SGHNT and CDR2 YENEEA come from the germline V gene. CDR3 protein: CASSPVTGWRETQYF. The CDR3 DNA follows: TGTGCCAGCAGCCCTGTGACAGGGTGGCGAGAGACCCAGTACTTC. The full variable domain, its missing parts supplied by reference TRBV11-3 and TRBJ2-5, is EAGVVQSPRYKIIEKKQPVAFWCNPISGHNTLYWYLQNLGQGPELLIRYENEEAVDDSQLPKDRFSAERLKGVDSTLKIQPAELGDSAVYLCASSPVTGWRETQYFGPGTRLLVL.

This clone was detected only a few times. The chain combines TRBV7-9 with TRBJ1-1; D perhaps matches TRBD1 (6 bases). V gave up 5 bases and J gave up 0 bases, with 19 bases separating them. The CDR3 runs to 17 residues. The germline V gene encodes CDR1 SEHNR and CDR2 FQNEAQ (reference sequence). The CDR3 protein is CASSPYTTGAVNTEAFF. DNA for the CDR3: TGTGCCAGCAGCCCATATACGACAGGTGCCGTGAACACTGAAGCTTTCTTT.

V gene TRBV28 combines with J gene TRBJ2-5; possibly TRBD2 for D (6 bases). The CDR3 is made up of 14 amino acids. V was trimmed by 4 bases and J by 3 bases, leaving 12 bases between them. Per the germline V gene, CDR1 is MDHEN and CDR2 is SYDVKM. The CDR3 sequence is CASSWPSEKETQYF. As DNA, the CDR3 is TGTGCCAGCAGTTGGCCTAGCGAGAAAGAGACCCAGTACTTC.

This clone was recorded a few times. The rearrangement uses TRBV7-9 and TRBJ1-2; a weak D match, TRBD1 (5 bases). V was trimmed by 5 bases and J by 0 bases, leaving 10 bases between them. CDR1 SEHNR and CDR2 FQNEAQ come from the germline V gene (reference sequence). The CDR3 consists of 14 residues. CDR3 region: CASSQGSANYGYTF. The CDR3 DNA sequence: TGTGCCAGCAGCCAGGGATCCGCTAACTATGGCTACACCTTC.

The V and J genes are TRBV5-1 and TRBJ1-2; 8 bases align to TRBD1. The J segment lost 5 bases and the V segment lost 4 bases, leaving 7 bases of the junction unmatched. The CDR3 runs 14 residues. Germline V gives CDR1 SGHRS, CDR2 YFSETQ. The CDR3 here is CASSLQGAEYGYTF. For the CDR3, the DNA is TGCGCCAGCAGCCTCCAGGGGGCGGAATATGGCTACACCTTC.

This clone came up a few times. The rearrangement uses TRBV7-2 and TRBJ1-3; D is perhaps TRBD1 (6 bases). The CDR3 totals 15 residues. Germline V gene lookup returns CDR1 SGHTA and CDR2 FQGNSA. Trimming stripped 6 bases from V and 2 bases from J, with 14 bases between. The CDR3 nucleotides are TGTGCCAGCAGTATACAGGGTGGGGCTGGAAACACCATATATTTT. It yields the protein CASSIQGGAGNTIYF. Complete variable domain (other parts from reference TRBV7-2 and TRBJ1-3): GAGVSQSPSNKVTEKGKDVELRCDPISGHTALYWYRQSLGQGLEFLIYFQGNSAPDKSGLPSDRFSAERTGGSVSTLTIQRTQQEDSAVYLCASSIQGGAGNTIYFGEGSWLTVV.

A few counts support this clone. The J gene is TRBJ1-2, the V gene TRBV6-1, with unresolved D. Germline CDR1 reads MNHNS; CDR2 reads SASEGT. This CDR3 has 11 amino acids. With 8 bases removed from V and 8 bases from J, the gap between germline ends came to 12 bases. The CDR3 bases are TGTGCCAGCGGGGAGGGTAGAGGCTACACCTTC. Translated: CASGEGRGYTF.

In DNA, the CDR3 is TGCAGCGTTGTTGTGGTAGGGGAACGCTATGGCTACACCTTC. It specifies CSVVVVGERYGYTF. The genes are TRBV29-1 and TRBJ1-2; a possible D gene is TRBD1 (5 bases). This CDR3 spans 14 amino acids. V lost 4 bases, J lost 4 bases, and 16 bases lay in between. The germline V gene has CDR1 SQVTM and CDR2 ANQGSEA.

CDR3 DNA sequence: TGTGCCTGGGCTTTTAGCGGGGGGACGAAAGAGACCCAGTACTTC. This gives the protein CAWAFSGGTKETQYF. The rearrangement joins TRBV30 to TRBJ2-5; 10 nucleotides match TRBD2. This CDR3 has 15 residues. Losses at the gene ends were 5 bases for V and 3 bases for J; bases not matched to a gene: 9. In germline, CDR1 is GTSNPN, CDR2 SVGIG (reference sequence).

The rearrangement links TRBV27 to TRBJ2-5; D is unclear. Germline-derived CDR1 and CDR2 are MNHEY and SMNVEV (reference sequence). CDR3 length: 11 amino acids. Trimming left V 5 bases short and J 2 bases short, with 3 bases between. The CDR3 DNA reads TGTGCCAGCAGTCATCAAGAGACCCAGTACTTC. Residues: CASSHQETQYF.

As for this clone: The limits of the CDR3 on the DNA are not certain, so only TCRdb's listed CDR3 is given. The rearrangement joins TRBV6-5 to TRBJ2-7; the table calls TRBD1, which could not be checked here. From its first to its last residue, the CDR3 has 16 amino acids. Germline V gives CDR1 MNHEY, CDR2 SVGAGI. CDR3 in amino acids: CASSYFGAGTDNKLYF.

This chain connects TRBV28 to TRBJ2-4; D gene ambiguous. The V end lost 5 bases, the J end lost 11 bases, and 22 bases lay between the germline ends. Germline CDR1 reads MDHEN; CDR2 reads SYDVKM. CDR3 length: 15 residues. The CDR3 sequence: CASSPRRGLGVLQYF. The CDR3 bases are TGTGCCAGCAGTCCTCGAAGAGGTCTGGGTGTTCTTCAGTACTTC.

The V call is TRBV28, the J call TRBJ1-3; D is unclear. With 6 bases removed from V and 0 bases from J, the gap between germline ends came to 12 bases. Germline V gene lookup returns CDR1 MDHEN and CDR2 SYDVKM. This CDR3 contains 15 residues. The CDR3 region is CASSPTLSSGNTIYF. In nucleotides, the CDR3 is TGTGCCAGCAGCCCGACATTGAGCTCTGGAAACACCATATATTTT.

CDR3: CASSLGSGLVETQYF. Written as DNA, the CDR3 is TGTGCCAGCAGCTTAGGGTCGGGACTAGTAGAGACCCAGTACTTC. This chain connects TRBV11-2 to TRBJ2-5; 8 bases line up with TRBD2. The J segment lost 4 bases and the V segment lost 1 base, leaving 5 bases of the junction unmatched. Germline V lookup: CDR1 SGHAT, CDR2 FQNNGV. The CDR3 covers 15 residues.

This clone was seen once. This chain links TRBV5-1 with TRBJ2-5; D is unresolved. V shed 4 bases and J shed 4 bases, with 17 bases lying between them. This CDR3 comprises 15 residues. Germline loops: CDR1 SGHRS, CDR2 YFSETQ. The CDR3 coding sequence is TGCGCCAGCAGCCCTAACCTAGGTTTGGGAGAGACCCAGTACTTC. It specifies CASSPNLGLGETQYF.

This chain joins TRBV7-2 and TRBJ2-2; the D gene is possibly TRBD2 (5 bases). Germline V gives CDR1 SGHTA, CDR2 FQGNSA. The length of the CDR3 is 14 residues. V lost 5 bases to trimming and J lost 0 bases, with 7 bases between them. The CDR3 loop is CASSLGANTGELFF. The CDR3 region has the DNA TGTGCCAGCAGCCTCGGGGCGAACACCGGGGAGCTGTTTTTT.

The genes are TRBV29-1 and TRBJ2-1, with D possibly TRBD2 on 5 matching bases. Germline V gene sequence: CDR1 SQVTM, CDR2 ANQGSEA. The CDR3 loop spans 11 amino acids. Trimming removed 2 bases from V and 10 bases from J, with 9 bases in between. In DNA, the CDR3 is TGCAGCGTTGAAAGGACGGGGGAGCAGTTCTTC. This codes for CSVERTGEQFF.

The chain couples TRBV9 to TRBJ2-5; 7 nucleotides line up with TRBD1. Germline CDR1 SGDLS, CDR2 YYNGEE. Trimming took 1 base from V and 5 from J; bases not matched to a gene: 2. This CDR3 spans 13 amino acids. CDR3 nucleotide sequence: TGTGCCAGCAGCGTAAAACAGGGGGAGACCCAGTACTTC. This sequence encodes CASSVKQGETQYF.